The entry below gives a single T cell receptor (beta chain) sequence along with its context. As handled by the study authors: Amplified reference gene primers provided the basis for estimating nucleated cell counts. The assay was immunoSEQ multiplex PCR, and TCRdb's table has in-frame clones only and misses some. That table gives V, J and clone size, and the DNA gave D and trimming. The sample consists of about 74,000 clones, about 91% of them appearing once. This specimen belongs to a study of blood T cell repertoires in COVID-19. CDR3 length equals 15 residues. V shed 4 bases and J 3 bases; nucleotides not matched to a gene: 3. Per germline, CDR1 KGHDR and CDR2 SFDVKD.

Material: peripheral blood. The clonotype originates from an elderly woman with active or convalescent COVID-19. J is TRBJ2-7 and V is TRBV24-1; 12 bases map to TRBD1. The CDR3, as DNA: TGTGCCACCAGTGAAGGGACAGGGGGCGGCTACGAGCAGTACTTC. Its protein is CATSEGTGGGYEQYF.